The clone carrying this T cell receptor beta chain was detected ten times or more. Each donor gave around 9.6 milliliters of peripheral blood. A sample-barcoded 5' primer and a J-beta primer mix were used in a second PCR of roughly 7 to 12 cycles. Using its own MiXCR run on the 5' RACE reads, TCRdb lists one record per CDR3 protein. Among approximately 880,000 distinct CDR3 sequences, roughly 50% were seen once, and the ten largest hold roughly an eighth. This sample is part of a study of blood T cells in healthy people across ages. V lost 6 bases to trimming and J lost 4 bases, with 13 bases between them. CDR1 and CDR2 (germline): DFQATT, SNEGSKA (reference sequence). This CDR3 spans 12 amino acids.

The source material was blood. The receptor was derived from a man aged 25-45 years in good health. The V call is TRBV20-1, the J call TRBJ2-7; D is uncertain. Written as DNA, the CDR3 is TGCAGTGCCCGTAAGAACATGTACGAGCAGTACTTC. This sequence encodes CSARKNMYEQYF.